This T cell receptor beta chain was identified during a study of cytomegalovirus exposure and HLA in healthy donors. For the study at large: The platform used for the 120 or so validation repertoires matched that of the approximately 620 first-cohort repertoires, a later analysis reported. General observations from the study: The classifier reportedly diagnosed cytomegalovirus status with high specificity and sensitivity. Through in vitro validation, a few CMV-associated chains were shown to be specific for CMV antigens. The authors listed 150 or so TCR beta chains as cytomegalovirus-associated.

The CDR3 extends over 14 amino acids. V lost 7 bases, J lost 3 bases, and 16 bases lay in between. From germline, CDR1 is MNHEY and CDR2 SMNVEV (reference sequence). Turning to this clone: Its antigen is undetermined.

Sequencing used immunoSEQ multiplex PCR; TCRdb keeps in-frame clones, though not all of them. The sample yields some 200,000 clones, roughly 84% seen once. The V gene is TRBV27, the J gene TRBJ2-7; possible D gene TRBD1, 6 bases. The source of this sequence is a woman under 40 in good health and CMV-seropositive. Input material: PBMCs. The CDR3 reads CASKVGRGGYEQYF. CDR3 coding DNA: TGTGCCAGCAAGGTTGGCAGGGGCGGCTACGAGCAGTACTTC.